A single sample is the source of the 10 T cell receptor beta chains below, sequenced in a study of T-cell memory formation after mild COVID-19. TCRdb analysed the 5' RACE reads with MiXCR anew, one entry per CDR3 protein. The sample has approximately 480,000 distinct CDR3 sequences; around a sixth are singletons. Specimen: PBMCs or a T cell subset sorted from them (not recorded which). The receptors here all came from an adult woman who had mild COVID-19 (a few samples of this study predate the infection). Cell type and time point are not known.

This clonotype was counted only a few times. The chain is built from TRBV27 and TRBJ2-4; tentative D call: TRBD2 (5 bases). Trimming left V 2 bases short and J 3 bases short, with 11 bases between. The CDR3 has 15 amino acids. In germline, CDR1 is MNHEY, CDR2 SMNVEV (reference sequence). CDR3 sequence (DNA): TGTGCCAGCAGTTTAGTTCGGGATGTCAAAAACATTCAGTACTTC. Residues: CASSLVRDVKNIQYF.

This clonotype was counted only a few times. The DNA for the CDR3 is TGTGCCAGTAGTTTCTCCGGGACAGGATCCTACAATGAGCAGTTCTTC. Translated, it gives CASSFSGTGSYNEQFF. The gene calls are TRBV19 and TRBJ2-1, with 8 bases that match TRBD1. This CDR3 spans 16 amino acids. Trimming took 5 bases from V and 1 from J; bases not matched to a gene: 7. The V gene's germline CDR1 is LNHDA and CDR2 SQIVND (reference sequence).

This clonotype was observed a handful of times. The chain joins TRBV20-1 to TRBJ1-2; TRBD1 matches 10 bases. Germline V CDR1 and CDR2: DFQATT, SNEGSKA (reference sequence). Losses at the gene ends were 4 bases for V and 6 bases for J; bases not matched to a gene: 8. The CDR3 extends over 14 amino acids. CDR3 sequence (DNA): TGCAGTGCTACCCCGGGACAGGGGTTACATGGCTACACCTTC. It specifies CSATPGQGLHGYTF.

The CDR3 nucleotides read TGTGCCACCAGCAGAACTAGCGGGGGGTTACAAGAGACCCAGTACTTC. Protein: CATSRTSGGLQETQYF. J is TRBJ2-5 and V is TRBV15; 12 bases agree with TRBD2. From germline, CDR1 is LNHNV and CDR2 YYDKDF (reference sequence). CDR3 length: 16 residues. Trimming took 2 bases from V and 2 from J; bases not matched to a gene: 3.

This clonotype was counted only a few times. The chain recombines TRBV7-8 with TRBJ2-7; 9 bases fit TRBD1. The J segment lost 3 bases and the V segment lost 6 bases, leaving 9 bases of the junction unmatched. The germline gives CDR1 SGHVS, CDR2 FQNEAQ. CDR3 length: 15 amino acids. The DNA for the CDR3 is TGTGCCAGCAGTAAAACCGGGACAGGGAGCTACGAGCAGTACTTC. Translating gives CASSKTGTGSYEQYF. Based on the CDR3 plus reference TRBV7-8 and TRBJ2-7, the full variable domain is GAGVSQSPRYKVAKRGQDVALRCDPISGHVSLFWYQQALGQGPEFLTYFQNEAQLDKSGLPSDRFFAERPEGSVSTLKIQRTQQEDSAVYLCASSKTGTGSYEQYFGPGTRLTVT.

This chain connects TRBV7-9 to TRBJ1-1; D gene ambiguous. The CDR3 covers 16 residues. V was clipped by 3 bases and J by 6 bases, with 20 bases between them. Germline V lookup: CDR1 SEHNR, CDR2 FQNEAQ (reference sequence). CDR3 residues: CASSFLYGQLTPEAFF. In nucleotides, the CDR3 is TGTGCCAGCAGCTTCCTTTATGGGCAGTTAACCCCTGAAGCTTTCTTT.

The chain combines TRBV3-1 with TRBJ2-7; D is perhaps TRBD1 or TRBD2 (5 bases each). CDR1 is LGHDT and CDR2 is YNNKEL in the germline V gene (reference sequence). This CDR3 contains 15 residues. Between the trimmed V and J ends, which lost 2 bases and 0 bases, there was a span of 11 bases. The DNA of the CDR3 is TGTGCCAGCAGCCAACTTGGGACCGTCTCCTACGAGCAGTACTTC. Its protein product is CASSQLGTVSYEQYF.

This clonotype was observed a few times. This chain uses TRBV4-1 with TRBJ2-4; 9 nucleotides agree with TRBD2. The CDR3 consists of 18 residues. Germline V gene data show CDR1 as MGHRA and CDR2 as YSYEKL. With V trimmed by 4 bases and J by 8 bases, 18 bases remained unmatched. The CDR3 region has the DNA TGCGCCAGCAGCCCCCGCCGGGGCGGGGGGGCCTTCCTGGACATTCAGTACTTC. Its protein is CASSPRRGGGAFLDIQYF.

This clonotype showed up just a few times. The V call is TRBV7-9, the J call TRBJ2-3; D may be TRBD2 (7 bases). CDR3 length: 15 amino acids. From germline, CDR1 is SEHNR and CDR2 FQNEAQ (reference sequence). Trimming pared 6 bases from V and 6 bases from J, leaving 19 bases between. The CDR3 sequence is CASRSRYREGDTQYF. The CDR3 coding sequence is TGTGCCAGCAGATCTCGGTACAGGGAGGGGGATACGCAGTATTTT.

This clonotype showed up just a few times. The chain has TRBV7-2 and TRBJ2-1; 10 bases agree with TRBD1. The length of the CDR3 is 17 residues. The germline V gene encodes CDR1 SGHTA and CDR2 FQGNSA. V lost 2 bases, J lost 8 bases, and 12 bases stayed unmatched. CDR3 nucleotide sequence: TGTGCCAGCAGCTTATTCCGGGGACAGGGGATGGTGTATGAGCAGTTCTTC. Protein product: CASSLFRGQGMVYEQFF.